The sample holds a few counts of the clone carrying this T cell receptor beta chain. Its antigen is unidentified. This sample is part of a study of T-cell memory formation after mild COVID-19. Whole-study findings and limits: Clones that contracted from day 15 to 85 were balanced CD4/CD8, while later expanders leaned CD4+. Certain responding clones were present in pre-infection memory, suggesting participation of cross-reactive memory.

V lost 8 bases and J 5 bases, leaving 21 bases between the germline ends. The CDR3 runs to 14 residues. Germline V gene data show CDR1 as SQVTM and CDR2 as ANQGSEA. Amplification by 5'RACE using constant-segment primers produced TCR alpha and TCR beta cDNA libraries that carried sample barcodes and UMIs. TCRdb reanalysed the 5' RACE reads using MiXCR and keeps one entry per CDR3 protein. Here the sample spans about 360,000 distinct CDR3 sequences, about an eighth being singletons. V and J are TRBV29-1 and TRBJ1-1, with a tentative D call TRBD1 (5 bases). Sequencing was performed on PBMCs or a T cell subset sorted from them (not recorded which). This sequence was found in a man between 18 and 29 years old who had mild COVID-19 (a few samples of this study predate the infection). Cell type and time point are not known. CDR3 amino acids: CSFWVAGKRTEAFF. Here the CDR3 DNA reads TGCAGCTTTTGGGTAGCAGGGAAAAGGACTGAAGCTTTCTTT.